This T cell receptor (beta chain) was observed in a study of cytomegalovirus exposure and HLA in healthy donors. At the level of the study: Some 80 million unique TCR sequences came from HLA-typed donors in an early release.

The records do not include a CMV serostatus for this donor. The germline V gene has CDR1 SGHDT and CDR2 YYEEEE. The CDR3 consists of 18 residues. V gave up 1 base and J gave up 0 bases, with 17 bases separating them. Primers included in the PCR were 60 Vbeta and 13 Jbeta primers. Method: immunoSEQ multiplex PCR; TCRdb's copy keeps in-frame clones and lacks some. In the table there are more than 90,000 clones, roughly 76% of which are singletons. Material: PBMCs. The clonotype comes from a human donor in good health. This chain uses TRBV5-6 with TRBJ2-1; the D gene is possibly TRBD2 (5 bases). CDR3 protein: CASSLSRAGGSSYNEQFF. The CDR3 DNA follows: TGTGCCAGCAGCTTGTCGCGTGCAGGTGGGAGCTCCTACAATGAGCAGTTCTTC.